This entry lists 6 T cell receptor beta chains sequenced from one sample in a study of blood T cell repertoires in COVID-19. TCRdb keeps only in-frame clones here, not all; method: immunoSEQ multiplex PCR. The sample holds about 74,000 clones, about nine tenths seen once. Input material: peripheral blood. The receptor set was obtained from a woman at least 80 years old with acute or convalescent COVID-19.

The chain employs TRBV15 and TRBJ2-5, with 10 bases that match TRBD1. Trimming removed 0 bases from V and 6 bases from J; junction bases left unmatched: 13. CDR3 length: 18 residues. Germline CDR1 reads LNHNV; CDR2 reads YYDKDF (reference sequence). DNA for the CDR3: TGTGCCACCAGCAGAGAACCCTGGCCGGGACAGGGGTCGCAGACCCAGTACTTC. This codes for CATSREPWPGQGSQTQYF.

This chain connects TRBV4-1 to TRBJ1-2; 10 positions agree with TRBD1. Germline trimming cut 8 bases from V and 0 bases from J; bases unmatched to any gene: 12. Germline CDR1 MGHRA, CDR2 YSYEKL. CDR3 length: 17 residues. This chain's CDR3 is CASEPGQGLRTNYGYTF. In nucleotides, the CDR3 is TGCGCCAGCGAACCGGGACAGGGGCTCCGGACTAACTATGGCTACACCTTC.

The chain joins TRBV19 to TRBJ1-1, with 7 positions matching TRBD1. CDR1 and CDR2 (germline): LNHDA, SQIVND (reference sequence). This CDR3 has 12 residues. V lost 0 bases to trimming and J lost 10 bases; unmatched junction nucleotides: 2. The CDR3 spells CASSIEDRLAFF. In nucleotides, the CDR3 is TGTGCCAGTAGTATAGAGGACAGGCTAGCTTTCTTT. Filled out from reference TRBV19 and TRBJ1-1, the complete variable domain reads DGGITQSPKYLFRKEGQNVTLSCEQNLNHDAMYWYRQDPGQGLRLIYYSQIVNDFQKGDIAEGYSVSREKKESFPLTVTSAQKNPTAFYLCASSIEDRLAFFGQGTRLTVV.

This clone was detected only a few times. V and J are TRBV5-1 and TRBJ1-5; D gene ambiguous. CDR3 length: 14 residues. CDR1 and CDR2 from the germline V gene are SGHRS and YFSETQ. Trimming shortened V by 0 bases and J by 4 bases, and 8 bases separated the two germline ends. Here the CDR3 reads CASSLDGDNQPQHF. The DNA of the CDR3 is TGCGCCAGCAGCTTGGACGGGGATAATCAGCCCCAGCATTTT.

The gene calls are TRBV19 and TRBJ1-1, with TRBD1 identical over 11 bases. The V gene end was trimmed by 3 bases and the J gene end by 4 bases; junction bases not matched to a gene: 4. In germline, CDR1 is LNHDA, CDR2 SQIVND (reference sequence). This CDR3 contains 15 residues. CDR3 residues: CASSISGTGGTEAFF. In DNA, the CDR3 is TGTGCCAGTAGTATTTCTGGGACAGGGGGCACTGAAGCTTTCTTT.

This clone was picked up one time. The V call is TRBV7-2, the J call TRBJ1-5, with D maybe TRBD1 (6 bases). The CDR3 extends over 15 amino acids. Trimming stripped 0 bases from V and 7 bases from J, with 13 bases between. CDR1 SGHTA and CDR2 FQGNSA come from the germline V gene. The CDR3 region is CASSLAVPGEQPQHF. CDR3 bases: TGTGCCAGCAGCTTAGCGGTTCCAGGGGAACAGCCCCAGCATTTT. Combining the CDR3 with reference TRBV7-2 and TRBJ1-5 gives the whole variable domain GAGVSQSPSNKVTEKGKDVELRCDPISGHTALYWYRQSLGQGLEFLIYFQGNSAPDKSGLPSDRFSAERTGGSVSTLTIQRTQQEDSAVYLCASSLAVPGEQPQHFGDGTRLSIL.